These 27 T cell receptor beta chains share one sample of origin, sequenced in a study of blood T cell repertoires in COVID-19. Generated by immunoSEQ multiplex PCR, the TCRdb table keeps only in-frame clones and is missing some. The sample has about 190,000 clones, 65% to 90% seen once; the top ten hold about 5.5%. Sequencing was performed on PBMCs or T cells enriched from blood (not recorded which). These receptors all come from a woman in her fifties or sixties with acute COVID-19.

This clone has just one count. The CDR3 nucleotides are TGCAGCGTTCGGGGAATGGTCTACACCTTC. Translating it yields CSVRGMVYTF. This chain joins TRBV29-1 and TRBJ1-2; unclear D gene. V lost 5 bases to trimming and J lost 10 bases, with 11 bases between them. Looked up from germline, CDR1 is SQVTM and CDR2 is ANQGSEA. The CDR3 consists of 10 residues.

V usage is TRBV9 and J usage is TRBJ1-2; possible D gene TRBD1, 5 bases. There are 16 residues in the CDR3. With 4 bases removed from V and 4 bases from J, the gap between germline ends came to 20 bases. Germline CDR1 SGDLS, CDR2 YYNGEE. Here the CDR3 reads CASSTPARVLSYGYTF. CDR3 nucleotides: TGTGCCAGCAGCACACCAGCCAGGGTATTATCCTATGGCTACACCTTC.

The chain carries TRBV15 and TRBJ2-1; TRBD2 is a possible D gene (6 bases). Germline CDR1 LNHNV, CDR2 YYDKDF (reference sequence). This CDR3 has 15 residues. V lost 5 bases, J lost 6 bases, and 17 bases lay in between. This chain's CDR3 is CATSGRGRDFNEQFF. The CDR3 DNA sequence: TGTGCCACCAGCGGCCGCGGACGGGACTTCAATGAGCAGTTCTTC.

This chain links TRBV10-1 with TRBJ2-2; no firm D call. Trimming took 4 bases from V and 2 from J, leaving 5 bases between them. The CDR3 is made up of 13 amino acids. In germline, CDR1 is WNHNN, CDR2 SYGVQD (reference sequence). CDR3 in amino acids: CASSVANTGELFF. CDR3 sequence (DNA): TGCGCCAGCAGTGTGGCAAACACCGGGGAGCTGTTTTTT.

This chain uses TRBV5-4 with TRBJ1-6; TRBD1 matches 8 bases. Germline trimming cut 0 bases from V and 10 bases from J; bases unmatched to any gene: 6. CDR1 is SGHNT, CDR2 YYREEE, per germline (reference sequence). The CDR3 contains 15 residues. The CDR3 here is CASSLGGQGESPLHF. The CDR3 coding sequence is TGTGCCAGCAGCTTGGGTGGACAGGGTGAGTCACCCCTCCACTTT.

This clone was observed a handful of times. The chain recombines TRBV3-1 (or the pseudogene TRBV3-2) with TRBJ1-1, with D possibly TRBD1 on 6 matching bases. V lost 4 bases, J lost 1 base, and 13 bases lay in between. CDR3 length: 15 residues. Germline V gene sequence: CDR1 LGHDT, CDR2 YNNKEL (reference sequence). The CDR3 sequence is CASSPTLQGNTEAFF. CDR3 bases: TGTGCCAGCAGCCCCACTCTACAGGGGAACACTGAAGCTTTCTTT.

This clone has just a few counts. The chain combines TRBV4-3 with TRBJ1-3; possibly TRBD1 for D (5 bases). V was cut by 0 bases and J by 3 bases, with 12 bases left in between. In germline, CDR1 is LGHNA, CDR2 YSLEER. This CDR3 spans 16 amino acids. In DNA form, the CDR3 reads TGCGCCAGCAGCCAAGATGCTGGAGGGGATGGAAACACCATATATTTT. The encoded protein is CASSQDAGGDGNTIYF.

The rearrangement uses TRBV30 and TRBJ1-5, with 9 positions matching TRBD1. The germline V gene encodes CDR1 GTSNPN and CDR2 SVGIG (reference sequence). Germline trimming cut 1 base from V and 9 bases from J; bases unmatched to any gene: 1. The CDR3 runs to 12 residues. DNA for the CDR3: TGTGCCTGGAGTGACAGGGGGCGGCCCCAGCATTTT. Its translation: CAWSDRGRPQHF.

The chain uses TRBV18 and TRBJ1-2; D unclear. Per the germline V gene, CDR1 is KGHSH and CDR2 is LQKENI. The CDR3 covers 14 residues. Trimming removed 0 bases at V and 4 bases at J, with 9 bases between. The CDR3 DNA reads as TGTGCCAGCTCACCACCGGTGTTGAGCTATGGCTACACCTTC. Protein product: CASSPPVLSYGYTF.

The J gene is TRBJ1-1, the V gene TRBV19, with D unresolved. Trimming cost V 3 bases and J 1 base, with 12 bases left between them. Germline CDR1 and CDR2: LNHDA and SQIVND (reference sequence). The CDR3 has 15 amino acids. The CDR3 loop is CASSIPETANTEAFF. For the CDR3, the DNA is TGTGCCAGTAGTATTCCCGAAACAGCGAACACTGAAGCTTTCTTT.

The chain is built from TRBV3-1 (or the pseudogene TRBV3-2) and TRBJ1-1; 8 positions agree with TRBD1. Unmatched junction bases numbered 2, after V lost 4 bases and J lost 1 base. Germline CDR1 LGHDT, CDR2 YNNKEL (reference sequence). The CDR3 loop spans 14 amino acids. The CDR3 bases are TGTGCCAGCAGCCGAGGGACAGGGAACACTGAAGCTTTCTTT. It is translated as CASSRGTGNTEAFF.

This clone has just a few counts. This rearrangement joins TRBV5-1 to TRBJ2-5; tentative D call: TRBD1 (5 bases). CDR1 SGHRS and CDR2 YFSETQ come from the germline V gene. This CDR3 comprises 13 residues. Trimming took 2 bases from V and 5 from J, leaving 10 bases between them. This CDR3 reads CASSLGDYETQYF. For the CDR3, the DNA is TGCGCCAGCAGCTTAGGGGATTACGAGACCCAGTACTTC. The full variable domain, its missing parts supplied by reference TRBV5-1 and TRBJ2-5, is KAGVTQTPRYLIKTRGQQVTLSCSPISGHRSVSWYQQTPGQGLQFLFEYFSETQRNKGNFPGRFSGRQFSNSRSEMNVSTLELGDSALYLCASSLGDYETQYFGPGTRLLVL.

The rearrangement uses TRBV11-2 and TRBJ1-1; 8 bases are shared with TRBD1. Germline V CDR1 and CDR2: SGHAT, FQNNGV. CDR3 length equals 15 residues. Germline trimming cut 1 base from V and 6 bases from J; bases unmatched to any gene: 7. The chain's CDR3 is CASSLAGGSYSEAFF. The CDR3, as DNA: TGTGCCAGCAGCTTAGCAGGGGGCTCGTATTCTGAAGCTTTCTTT. The full variable domain, its missing parts supplied by reference TRBV11-2 and TRBJ1-1, is EAGVAQSPRYKIIEKRQSVAFWCNPISGHATLYWYQQILGQGPKLLIQFQNNGVVDDSQLPKDRFSAERLKGVDSTLKIQPAKLEDSAVYLCASSLAGGSYSEAFFGQGTRLTVV.

This rearrangement joins TRBV7-8 to TRBJ1-6; TRBD1 is a possible D gene (5 bases). Trimming removed 5 bases at V and 0 bases at J, with 11 bases between. In germline, CDR1 is SGHVS, CDR2 FQNEAQ. The CDR3 runs to 16 residues. In DNA form, the CDR3 reads TGTGCCAGCAGCCCGACAGCTACCTCCTATAATTCACCCCTCCACTTT. Its translation is CASSPTATSYNSPLHF.

This clone was detected only a few times. The chain joins TRBV19 to TRBJ1-1; TRBD1 matches at 9 bases. The germline V gene encodes CDR1 LNHDA and CDR2 SQIVND (reference sequence). This CDR3 is built from 17 residues. V trimming: 6 bases; J trimming: 0 bases; junction bases outside the gene matches: 11. The CDR3 is CASRYRGRGGVNTEAFF. The CDR3 nucleotides are TGTGCCAGTAGATACAGGGGGCGAGGAGGGGTGAACACTGAAGCTTTCTTT.

This clone was found once. The chain employs TRBV6-2 or TRBV6-3 and TRBJ2-7; no clear D. CDR1 is MNHEY, CDR2 SVGEGT, per germline. The V gene lost 5 bases and the J gene lost 4 bases, with 6 bases spanning the gap. The CDR3 spans 11 residues. The CDR3 sequence is CASSQAYEQYV. The CDR3 DNA follows: TGTGCCAGCAGTCAGGCGTACGAGCAGTACGTC.

This clone was detected once. This sequence joins TRBV4-3 and TRBJ2-5, with TRBD2 matching over 9 bases. This CDR3 comprises 14 residues. Germline V gene data show CDR1 as LGHNA and CDR2 as YSLEER. The trim removed 3 bases at V and 5 bases at J, leaving 4 bases unmatched. This CDR3 is CASSQRGGPETQYF. The CDR3 DNA is TGCGCCAGCAGCCAGCGGGGGGGCCCGGAGACCCAGTACTTC.

This clone was counted a few times. The genes are TRBV15 and TRBJ1-6; TRBD1 might be the D (5 bases). The CDR3 length is 14 residues. V was pared by 2 bases and J by 6 bases, with 8 bases between. The germline V gene has CDR1 LNHNV and CDR2 YYDKDF (reference sequence). The CDR3 reads CATSRRGSNSPLHF. The CDR3 DNA is TGTGCCACCAGCAGACGGGGGAGTAATTCACCCCTCCACTTT.

The sample holds one count of this clone. This sequence joins TRBV5-1 and TRBJ2-7, with D maybe TRBD1 (6 bases). Germline V gene sequence: CDR1 SGHRS, CDR2 YFSETQ. V was cut by 2 bases and J by 7 bases, with 13 bases left in between. This CDR3 has 13 residues. CDR3 sequence reads: CASSFRDMGEQYF. The CDR3 nucleotides are TGCGCCAGCAGCTTCAGGGACATGGGGGAGCAGTACTTC.

The chain carries TRBV6-2 or TRBV6-3 and TRBJ1-4; the match to TRBD1 covers 9 bases. Trimming took 5 bases from V and 7 from J; bases not matched to a gene: 5. The germline gives CDR1 MNHEY, CDR2 SVGEGT. The CDR3 runs 14 residues. The CDR3 region has the DNA TGTGCCAGCAGTATTACAGGGGGCGTTGAAAAACTGTTTTTT. Amino acids: CASSITGGVEKLFF.

DNA of the CDR3: TGTGCCAGCAGCCGACAGGGGCTCGACAATGAGCAGTTCTTC. Its protein product is CASSRQGLDNEQFF. This chain connects TRBV9 to TRBJ2-1; TRBD1 matches at 8 bases. Germline V gene lookup returns CDR1 SGDLS and CDR2 YYNGEE. CDR3 size: 14 residues. J was trimmed by 5 bases and V by 4 bases; bases with no gene match: 5.

The J gene is TRBJ2-1, the V gene TRBV27; the match to TRBD2 covers 8 bases. Looked up from germline, CDR1 is MNHEY and CDR2 is SMNVEV (reference sequence). The CDR3 runs to 15 residues. The V segment lost 3 bases and the J segment 6 bases; nucleotides outside the gene matches: 7. DNA of the CDR3: TGTGCCAGCAGTTTTTGGCTAGCGGGTGGCAATGAGCAGTTCTTC. Protein sequence: CASSFWLAGGNEQFF.

J is TRBJ2-5 and V is TRBV4-2; D possibly corresponds to TRBD1 (5 bases). Germline V gene data show CDR1 as LGHNA and CDR2 as YNFKEQ. V was shortened by 1 base and J by 4 bases, with 16 bases between the two germline ends. CDR3 length: 16 residues. The CDR3 DNA reads TGTGCCAGCAGCCAAGCCGAAAACCAGGGCGGAGAGACCCAGTACTTC. Encoded protein: CASSQAENQGGETQYF.

The rearrangement joins TRBV4-1 to TRBJ1-2; unclear D gene. With 0 bases removed from V and 1 base from J, the gap between germline ends came to 12 bases. The germline CDR1 and CDR2 sequences are MGHRA and YSYEKL. This CDR3 is built from 16 residues. The DNA for the CDR3 is TGCGCCAGCAGCCAAGATCCGGGAGGAGTTAACTATGGCTACACCTTC. Translation: CASSQDPGGVNYGYTF.

The V gene is TRBV29-1, the J gene TRBJ2-7, with 8 nucleotides matching TRBD1. V shed 7 bases and J 3 bases; nucleotides not matched to a gene: 5. The CDR3 runs 12 residues. Germline V gene sequence: CDR1 SQVTM, CDR2 ANQGSEA. CDR3 residues: CSAGQGGYEQYF. The CDR3 nucleotides read TGCAGCGCTGGACAGGGAGGCTACGAGCAGTACTTC.

The sample holds a few counts of this clone. This chain uses TRBV27 with TRBJ1-2; the match to TRBD1 covers 9 bases. Germline trimming cut 4 bases from V and 1 base from J; bases unmatched to any gene: 7. The CDR3 covers 16 residues. CDR1 MNHEY and CDR2 SMNVEV come from the germline V gene (reference sequence). CDR3 DNA sequence: TGTGCCAGCAGTTCCCGGGACAGGGTTTATAACTATGGCTACACCTTC. Translated: CASSSRDRVYNYGYTF.

This chain links TRBV18 with TRBJ2-7; 9 bases line up with TRBD1. With V trimmed by 6 bases and J by 4 bases, 10 bases remained unmatched. This CDR3 is built from 15 residues. The germline V gene has CDR1 KGHSH and CDR2 LQKENI. Here the CDR3 DNA reads TGTGCCAGCTCTCCCCGGGGGACAGGGTCATACGAGCAGTACTTC. Protein sequence: CASSPRGTGSYEQYF.